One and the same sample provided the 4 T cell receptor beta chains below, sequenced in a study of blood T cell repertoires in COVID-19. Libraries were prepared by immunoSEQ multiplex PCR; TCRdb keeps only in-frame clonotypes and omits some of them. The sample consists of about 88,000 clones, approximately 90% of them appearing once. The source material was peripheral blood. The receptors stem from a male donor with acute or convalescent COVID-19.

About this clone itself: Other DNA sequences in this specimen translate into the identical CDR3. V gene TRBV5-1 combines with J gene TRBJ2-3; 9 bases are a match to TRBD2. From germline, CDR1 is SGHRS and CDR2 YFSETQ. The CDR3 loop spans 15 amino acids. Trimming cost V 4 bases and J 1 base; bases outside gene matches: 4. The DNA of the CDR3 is TGCGCCAGCAGCCTATTAGCGGGGGGCACAGATACGCAGTATTTT. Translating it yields CASSLLAGGTDTQYF.

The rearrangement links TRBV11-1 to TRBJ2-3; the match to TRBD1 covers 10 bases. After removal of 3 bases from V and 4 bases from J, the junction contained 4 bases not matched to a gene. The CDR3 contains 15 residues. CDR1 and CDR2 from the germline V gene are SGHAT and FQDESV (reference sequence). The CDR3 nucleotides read TGTGCCAGCAGCTTCGACAGGGGGCTCCCAGATACGCAGTATTTT. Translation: CASSFDRGLPDTQYF.

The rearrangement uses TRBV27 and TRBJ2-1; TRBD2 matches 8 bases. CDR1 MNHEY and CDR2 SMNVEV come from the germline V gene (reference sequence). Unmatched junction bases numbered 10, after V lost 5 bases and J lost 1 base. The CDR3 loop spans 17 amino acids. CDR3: CASSTKRGLGSYNEQFF. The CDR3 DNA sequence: TGTGCCAGCAGTACAAAGCGGGGACTAGGGTCCTACAATGAGCAGTTCTTC.

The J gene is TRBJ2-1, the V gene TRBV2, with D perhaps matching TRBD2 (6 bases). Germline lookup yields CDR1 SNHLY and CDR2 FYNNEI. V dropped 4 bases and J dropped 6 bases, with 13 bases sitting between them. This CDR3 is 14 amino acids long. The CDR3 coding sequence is TGTGCCAGCAGTGGGGGGGAATCGGGCAATGAGCAGTTCTTC. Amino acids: CASSGGESGNEQFF.